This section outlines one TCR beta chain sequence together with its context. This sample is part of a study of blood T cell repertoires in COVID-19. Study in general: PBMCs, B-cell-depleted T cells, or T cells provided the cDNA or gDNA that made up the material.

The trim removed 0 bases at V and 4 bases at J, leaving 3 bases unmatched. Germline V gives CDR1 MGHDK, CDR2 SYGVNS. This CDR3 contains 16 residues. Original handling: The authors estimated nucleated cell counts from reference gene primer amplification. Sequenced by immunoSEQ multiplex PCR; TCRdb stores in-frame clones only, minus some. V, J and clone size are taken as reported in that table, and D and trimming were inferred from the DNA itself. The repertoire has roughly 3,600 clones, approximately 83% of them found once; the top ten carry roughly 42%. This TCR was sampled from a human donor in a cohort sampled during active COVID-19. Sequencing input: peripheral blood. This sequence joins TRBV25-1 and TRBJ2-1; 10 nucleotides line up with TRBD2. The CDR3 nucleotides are TGTGCCAGCAGTGAATATATAGCGGGAGGTTACAATGAGCAGTTCTTC. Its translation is CASSEYIAGGYNEQFF.